A single sample gave rise to the 20 T cell receptor beta chains below, sequenced in a study of cytomegalovirus exposure and HLA in healthy donors. PCR was performed using 60 Vbeta and 13 Jbeta primers. Libraries were prepared by immunoSEQ multiplex PCR; TCRdb keeps only in-frame clonotypes and omits some of them. This sample yields over 150,000 clones, of which approximately 88% are seen a single time; around 1.3% belongs to the top ten. Material: PBMCs. These receptors came from a boy between 2 and 10 years old in good health and CMV-seronegative.

This chain uses TRBV4-3 with TRBJ2-5; 8 positions match TRBD2. The CDR3 totals 15 residues. Trimming took 3 bases from V and 5 from J; bases not matched to a gene: 8. CDR1 and CDR2 from the germline V gene are LGHNA and YSLEER. CDR3 nucleotides: TGCGCCAGCAGCCAGTTTCGGGGGGGCGGGGAGACCCAGTACTTC. Protein product: CASSQFRGGGETQYF.

The rearrangement joins TRBV5-4 to TRBJ2-1; TRBD2 matches 7 bases. The CDR3 is made up of 17 amino acids. From germline, CDR1 is SGHNT and CDR2 YYREEE (reference sequence). V shed 3 bases, J shed 0 bases, and the junction held 9 bases outside the gene matches. Here the CDR3 reads CASSSATRTSSYNEQFF. The CDR3, as DNA: TGTGCCAGCAGCTCGGCCACTAGGACTAGCTCCTACAATGAGCAGTTCTTC.

This clone was observed a few times. The rearrangement joins TRBV5-4 to TRBJ2-3; 12 positions agree with TRBD2. The J segment lost 5 bases and the V segment lost 4 bases, leaving 8 bases of the junction unmatched. The germline gives CDR1 SGHNT, CDR2 YYREEE (reference sequence). The CDR3 covers 16 residues. This chain's CDR3 is CASSRASGRALDTQYF. CDR3 in DNA: TGTGCCAGCAGCCGTGCTAGCGGGAGGGCTTTAGATACGCAGTATTTT.

This clone occurred a few times. In DNA form, the CDR3 reads TGCGCCAGCAGCCAAGTCAACAACATGAACACTGAAGCTTTCTTT. It translates to CASSQVNNMNTEAFF. The chain combines TRBV4-1 with TRBJ1-1, with unresolved D. Germline V lookup: CDR1 MGHRA, CDR2 YSYEKL. The CDR3 extends over 15 amino acids. V lost 1 base and J lost 0, with 9 bases in between.

V is TRBV27 and J is TRBJ2-7, with D possibly TRBD2 on 6 matching bases. V lost 5 bases and J 2 bases, leaving 10 bases between the germline ends. The length of the CDR3 is 13 residues. The germline V gene encodes CDR1 MNHEY and CDR2 SMNVEV (reference sequence). CDR3 loop: CASSKPGAYEQYF. The CDR3 DNA follows: TGTGCCAGCAGTAAGCCGGGAGCCTACGAGCAGTACTTC.

V and J are TRBV2 and TRBJ1-2, with 9 bases fitting TRBD1. In germline, CDR1 is SNHLY, CDR2 FYNNEI. V lost 6 bases to trimming and J lost 7 bases; unmatched junction nucleotides: 9. CDR3 length: 14 residues. CDR3 loop: CASSARTGVFGYTF. Written as DNA, the CDR3 is TGTGCCAGCAGCGCTAGGACAGGGGTTTTTGGCTACACCTTC. Combining the CDR3 with reference TRBV2 and TRBJ1-2 gives the whole variable domain EPEVTQTPSHQVTQMGQEVILRCVPISNHLYFYWYRQILGQKVEFLVSFYNNEISEKSEIFDDQFSVERPDGSNFTLKIRSTKLEDSAMYFCASSARTGVFGYTFGSGTRLTVV.

This clone was seen only once. The chain is built from TRBV5-1 and TRBJ2-3; 15 bases are a match to TRBD2. The CDR3 is 16 residues long. Germline V gene sequence: CDR1 SGHRS, CDR2 YFSETQ. J gave up 5 bases and V 4 bases, and 5 bases lay outside the gene matches. CDR3 in amino acids: CASSQGLAGGGDTQYF. The CDR3, as DNA: TGCGCCAGCAGCCAAGGACTAGCGGGGGGGGGAGATACGCAGTATTTT.

V and J are TRBV27 and TRBJ2-5; the match to TRBD2 covers 8 bases. V gave up 2 bases and J gave up 5 bases; unmatched junction bases: 7. Germline lookup yields CDR1 MNHEY and CDR2 SMNVEV (reference sequence). The CDR3 runs to 15 residues. The CDR3 bases are TGTGCCAGCAGTTTAAGTACTAGCGGAAAGGAGACCCAGTACTTC. Amino acids: CASSLSTSGKETQYF.

The V call is TRBV6-5, the J call TRBJ2-5; D perhaps matches TRBD2 (6 bases). V shed 2 bases and J shed 1 base, with 8 bases lying between them. Germline V gene lookup returns CDR1 MNHEY and CDR2 SVGAGI. CDR3 length equals 14 residues. The CDR3 DNA sequence: TGTGCCAGCAGTTACGGGGACTTCCAAGAGACCCAGTACTTC. This gives the protein CASSYGDFQETQYF.

The chain uses TRBV19 and TRBJ1-2; D is perhaps TRBD1 (5 bases). Per the germline V gene, CDR1 is LNHDA and CDR2 is SQIVND (reference sequence). V lost 6 bases, J lost 6 bases, and 14 bases lay in between. This CDR3 has 13 amino acids. CDR3 residues: CASSHTGGDGYTF. The CDR3 DNA reads TGTGCCAGTAGCCACACCGGAGGGGATGGCTACACCTTC.

The J gene is TRBJ1-1, the V gene TRBV13, with no clear D. CDR1 PRHDT and CDR2 FYEKMQ come from the germline V gene (reference sequence). V lost 2 bases and J lost 6, with 13 bases in between. This CDR3 is 14 amino acids long. CDR3 coding DNA: TGTGCCAGCAGCTTACGAGGGCATTACGCTGAAGCTTTCTTT. Protein: CASSLRGHYAEAFF.

This chain connects TRBV5-1 to TRBJ1-6; 7 bases align to TRBD1. The CDR3 is 15 residues long. V lost 2 bases to trimming and J lost 6 bases; unmatched junction nucleotides: 5. Germline V gives CDR1 SGHRS, CDR2 YFSETQ. CDR3 region: CASSFEQGPNSPLHF. CDR3 bases: TGCGCCAGCAGCTTCGAACAGGGGCCTAATTCACCCCTCCACTTT.

This chain joins TRBV5-6 and TRBJ1-2; no definite D call. This CDR3 is built from 15 residues. Germline CDR1 reads SGHDT; CDR2 reads YYEEEE. V dropped 4 bases and J dropped 1 base, with 14 bases sitting between them. This CDR3 is CASSPPDTYNYGYTF. The CDR3 coding sequence is TGTGCCAGCAGCCCGCCCGACACCTATAACTATGGCTACACCTTC.

The chain employs TRBV7-9 and TRBJ1-1, with 9 bases matching TRBD1. The V segment lost 3 bases and the J segment 6 bases; nucleotides outside the gene matches: 14. CDR3 length equals 17 residues. Germline assignment: CDR1 SEHNR and CDR2 FQNEAQ (reference sequence). DNA of the CDR3: TGTGCCAGCAGCTTTATCGCTCAGGGACAGGGTCTCGCTGAAGCTTTCTTT. Protein sequence: CASSFIAQGQGLAEAFF.

In this sample, this clone turned up a few times. The chain has TRBV5-6 and TRBJ2-3; D possibly corresponds to TRBD1 (5 bases). The CDR3 runs 15 residues. V lost 5 bases, J lost 3 bases, and 16 bases lay in between. Per the germline V gene, CDR1 is SGHDT and CDR2 is YYEEEE. This CDR3 reads CASRHPQGKTDTQYF. For the CDR3, the DNA is TGTGCCAGCAGACATCCGCAGGGAAAAACAGATACGCAGTATTTT.

The genes are TRBV25-1 and TRBJ1-2; the D is unclear. Trimming removed 1 base from V and 2 bases from J, with 8 bases in between. The germline gives CDR1 MGHDK, CDR2 SYGVNS. The length of the CDR3 is 14 residues. The CDR3 DNA reads TGTGCCAGCAGTGAATCCAGCAGGAACTATGGCTACACCTTC. Protein sequence: CASSESSRNYGYTF.

J is TRBJ2-2 and V is TRBV7-9; a weak D match, TRBD1 (6 bases). V was trimmed by 0 bases and J by 4 bases, leaving 6 bases between them. Per germline, CDR1 SEHNR and CDR2 FQNEAQ (reference sequence). The CDR3 consists of 14 residues. The CDR3 nucleotides are TGTGCCAGCAGCTTAGCACAGGGCACCGGGGAGCTGTTTTTT. It is translated as CASSLAQGTGELFF.

This chain connects TRBV5-5 to TRBJ2-1, with 9 bases matching TRBD2. The CDR3 totals 13 residues. After removal of 1 base from V and 10 bases from J, the junction contained 3 bases not matched to a gene. Looked up from germline, CDR1 is SGHKS and CDR2 is YYEKEE (reference sequence). CDR3 sequence: CASSLWLAGEQFF. The CDR3 DNA reads TGTGCCAGCAGCTTGTGGCTAGCGGGAGAGCAGTTCTTC.

The rearrangement links TRBV7-2 to TRBJ2-7, with a weak D call TRBD1 (5 bases). The CDR3 totals 14 residues. Germline loops: CDR1 SGHTA, CDR2 FQGNSA. V lost 2 bases, J lost 2 bases, and 10 bases lay in between. The CDR3 coding sequence is TGTGCCAGCAGCTTAATCCAGGGCCCCTACGAGCAGTACTTC. This sequence encodes CASSLIQGPYEQYF.

V gene TRBV4-1 combines with J gene TRBJ2-3; the D gene is possibly TRBD1 (7 bases). The CDR3 runs 17 residues. V was shortened by 2 bases and J by 0 bases, with 15 bases between the two germline ends. Germline CDR1 is MGHRA and CDR2 is YSYEKL. The DNA of the CDR3 is TGCGCCAGCAGCCAACCCTTCAGGGGGGATAGCACAGATACGCAGTATTTT. Protein sequence: CASSQPFRGDSTDTQYF.